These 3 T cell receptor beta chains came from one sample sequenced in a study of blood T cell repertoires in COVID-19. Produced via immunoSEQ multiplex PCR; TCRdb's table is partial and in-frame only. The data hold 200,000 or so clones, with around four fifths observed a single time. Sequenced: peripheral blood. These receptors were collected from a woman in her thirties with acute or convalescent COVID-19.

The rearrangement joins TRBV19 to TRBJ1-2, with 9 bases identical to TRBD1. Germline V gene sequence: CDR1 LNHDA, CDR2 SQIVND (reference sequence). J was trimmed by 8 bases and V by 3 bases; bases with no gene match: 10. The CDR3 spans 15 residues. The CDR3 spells CASSIGTGQGKGYTF. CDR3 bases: TGTGCCAGTAGTATCGGCACGGGACAGGGTAAAGGCTACACCTTC.

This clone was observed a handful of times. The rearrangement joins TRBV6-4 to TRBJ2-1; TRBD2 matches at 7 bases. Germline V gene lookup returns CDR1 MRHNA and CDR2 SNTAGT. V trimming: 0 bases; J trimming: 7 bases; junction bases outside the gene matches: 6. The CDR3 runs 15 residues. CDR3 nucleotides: TGTGCCAGCAGTGACTCGGGGGGAGGGCGAAATGAGCAGTTCTTC. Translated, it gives CASSDSGGGRNEQFF.

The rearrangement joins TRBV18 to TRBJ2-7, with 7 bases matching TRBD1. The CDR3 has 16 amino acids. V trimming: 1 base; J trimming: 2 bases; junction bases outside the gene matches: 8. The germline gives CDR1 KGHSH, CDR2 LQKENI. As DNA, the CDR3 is TGTGCCAGCTCACCACGGACAGGTCGAGGGCCCTACGAGCAGTACTTC. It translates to CASSPRTGRGPYEQYF. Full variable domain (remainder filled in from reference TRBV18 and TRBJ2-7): NAGVMQNPRHLVRRRGQEARLRCSPMKGHSHVYWYRQLPEEGLKFMVYLQKENIIDESGMPKERFSAEFPKEGPSILRIQQVVRGDSAAYFCASSPRTGRGPYEQYFGPGTRLTVT.